This T cell receptor (beta chain) was retrieved from a study of T cell changes during pregnancy in multiple sclerosis. Data came from immunoSEQ multiplex PCR; TCRdb stores just in-frame clones and leaves some out. The data hold 40,000 to 45,000 clones, with more than 75% observed a single time. Germline V gives CDR1 SGHVS, CDR2 FQNEAQ. Trimming took off 5 bases at V and 3 bases at J, with 17 bases between the two ends. The CDR3 length is 16 residues. The rearrangement links TRBV7-8 to TRBJ2-1; possibly TRBD1 for D (5 bases). The specimen comprised CD8+ T cells from peripheral blood mononuclear cells, sampled after pregnancy. This TCR was sampled from a female donor in good health, enrolled as a control in a pregnancy study. CDR3 nucleotide sequence: TGTGCCAGCAGCCCGACGACAGAGCTTGACTACAATGAGCAGTTCTTC. Encoded protein: CASSPTTELDYNEQFF.